Shown below are 16 T cell receptor beta chains from a single sample sequenced in a study of radiotherapy plus CTLA-4 blockade in lung cancer. The method was immunoSEQ multiplex PCR; TCRdb's version includes in-frame clones alone and lacks a portion of them. The sample consists of 90,000 to 100,000 clones, around 88% of them appearing once. Sequencing used peripheral blood, obtained from a patient treated with radiotherapy plus ipilimumab. The receptor source for this set is a human donor with non-small cell lung cancer that progressed on radiotherapy plus ipilimumab.

Details on this clone: The junction departs from the called germline gene at one end, perhaps through a read error. V usage is TRBV6-5 and J usage is TRBJ2-3; D gene uncertain. The CDR3 is made up of 11 amino acids. From germline, CDR1 is MNHEY and CDR2 SVGAGI. The DNA of the CDR3 is TGTACCAGCAGTTACATAGATACGCAGTATTTT. It codes for CTSSYIDTQYF.

This rearrangement joins TRBV7-3 to TRBJ2-7; 10 bases map to TRBD2. With 2 bases clipped from V and 3 bases from J, the junction kept 7 bases outside the gene matches. The germline V gene has CDR1 SGHTA and CDR2 FQGTGA. This CDR3 comprises 16 residues. The CDR3 DNA reads TGTGCCAGCAGCTTATATCTAGCGGGAGTATTCTACGAGCAGTACTTC. Protein sequence: CASSLYLAGVFYEQYF.

This clone was counted once. This sequence joins TRBV7-8 and TRBJ2-1; 13 bases fit TRBD2. The length of the CDR3 is 16 residues. The germline V gene has CDR1 SGHVS and CDR2 FQNEAQ. V shed 4 bases and J 9 bases; nucleotides not matched to a gene: 9. As DNA, the CDR3 is TGTGCCAGCAGCTCCTCCGGACTAGCGGGAGTTAGTGAGCAGTTCTTC. Encoded protein: CASSSSGLAGVSEQFF.

Here the CDR3 reads CAISLGVGNEQFF. As DNA, the CDR3 is TGTGCCATATCCCTAGGAGTGGGCAATGAGCAGTTCTTC. The rearrangement uses TRBV6-6 and TRBJ2-1; D is uncertain. Germline V CDR1 and CDR2: MNHNY, SVGAGI (reference sequence). There are 13 residues in the CDR3. Trimming took 10 bases from V and 6 from J, leaving 16 bases between them.

This chain connects TRBV14 to TRBJ1-2; D uncertain. The germline V gene encodes CDR1 SGHDN and CDR2 FVKESK. The V end was cut by 0 bases, the J end by 4 bases, with 9 bases between. The CDR3 totals 14 residues. CDR3 sequence (DNA): TGTGCCAGCAGCCAAGATCTCCGTTCCTATGGCTACACCTTC. It specifies CASSQDLRSYGYTF.

The chain employs TRBV30 and TRBJ2-5; 9 bases agree with TRBD2. The CDR3 is 15 amino acids. V was pared by 2 bases and J by 5 bases, with 9 bases of the junction left unmatched. The germline gives CDR1 GTSNPN, CDR2 SVGIG (reference sequence). In DNA form, the CDR3 reads TGTGCCTGGAGTAAAAAGGGAGCGGGAGGTGAGACCCAGTACTTC. Its protein is CAWSKKGAGGETQYF.

V gene TRBV4-1 combines with J gene TRBJ2-7, with TRBD2 matching 9 bases. CDR1 and CDR2 from the germline V gene are MGHRA and YSYEKL. The CDR3 has 15 residues. The V and J ends lost 6 bases and 7 bases, in that order; junction bases with no gene match: 13. The CDR3 here is CASSTTSGARWEQYF. The CDR3 DNA reads TGCGCCAGCAGTACGACTAGCGGCGCACGGTGGGAGCAGTACTTC.

The rearrangement uses TRBV6-1 and TRBJ2-2; 9 positions match TRBD1. The CDR3 covers 15 residues. The V gene end was trimmed by 10 bases and the J gene end by 0 bases; junction bases not matched to a gene: 6. CDR1 is MNHNS and CDR2 is SASEGT in the germline V gene. The CDR3 reads CANSRDRANTGELFF. The CDR3 region has the DNA TGTGCCAACTCACGGGACAGGGCGAACACCGGGGAGCTGTTTTTT.

The chain uses TRBV2 and TRBJ1-2, with D tentatively TRBD1 (6 bases). Trimming took off 7 bases at V and 4 bases at J, with 10 bases between the two ends. Germline V lookup: CDR1 SNHLY, CDR2 FYNNEI. This CDR3 has 12 residues. Here the CDR3 reads CASMDSTYGYTF. In DNA form, the CDR3 reads TGTGCCAGCATGGACAGCACCTATGGCTACACCTTC.

This chain uses TRBV10-1 with TRBJ2-1, with TRBD1 matching over 8 bases. The germline CDR1 and CDR2 sequences are WNHNN and SYGVQD (reference sequence). J gave up 7 bases and V 5 bases, and 7 bases lay outside the gene matches. The CDR3 runs 14 residues. The CDR3 coding sequence is TGCGCCAGCAGTCTGGACAGGGTAAGGAATGAGCAGTTCTTC. Encoded protein: CASSLDRVRNEQFF.

The CDR3 is CASSPPRGSGRGETQYF. The CDR3 coding sequence is TGTGCCAGCAGCCCCCCGAGGGGTAGCGGGAGAGGGGAGACCCAGTACTTC. The rearrangement links TRBV7-2 to TRBJ2-5; 9 positions match TRBD2. V was clipped by 5 bases and J by 5 bases; unmatched bases: 15. In germline, CDR1 is SGHTA, CDR2 FQGNSA. CDR3 length: 17 residues. Together with reference TRBV7-2 and TRBJ2-5, the CDR3 gives the full variable domain: GAGVSQSPSNKVTEKGKDVELRCDPISGHTALYWYRQSLGQGLEFLIYFQGNSAPDKSGLPSDRFSAERTGGSVSTLTIQRTQQEDSAVYLCASSPPRGSGRGETQYFGPGTRLLVL.

This chain connects TRBV12-5 to TRBJ2-2; 7 nucleotides align to TRBD1. There are 15 residues in the CDR3. Germline assignment: CDR1 LGHNT and CDR2 FRNRAP. The V and J ends lost 0 bases and 4 bases, in that order; junction bases with no gene match: 2. The CDR3 DNA is TGTGCTAGTGGTTTGGTACAGGGGACCACCGGGGAGCTGTTTTTT. Its protein product is CASGLVQGTTGELFF.

This clone was detected a few times. The chain couples TRBV7-8 to TRBJ2-3, with D perhaps matching TRBD2 (6 bases). The CDR3 has 14 amino acids. Trimming left V 4 bases short and J 6 bases short, with 14 bases between. Germline assignment: CDR1 SGHVS and CDR2 FQNEAQ. In DNA form, the CDR3 reads TGTGCCAGCAGCTCGGGAGTTGGCCCTGATACGCAGTATTTT. This sequence encodes CASSSGVGPDTQYF.

V gene TRBV30 combines with J gene TRBJ2-7, with 9 bases matching TRBD2. CDR1 and CDR2 (germline): GTSNPN, SVGIG (reference sequence). There are 16 residues in the CDR3. Trimming at V came to 0 bases and at J to 4 bases, leaving 10 bases not matched to a gene. In nucleotides, the CDR3 is TGTGCCTGGAGTGTAAGGGCTAGCGGGACTTCTTACGAGCAGTACTTC. Protein sequence: CAWSVRASGTSYEQYF.

The chain uses TRBV5-5 and TRBJ2-5; 12 nucleotides align to TRBD2. The trim removed 1 base at V and 5 bases at J, leaving 0 bases unmatched. The CDR3 runs to 14 residues. Germline V gene lookup returns CDR1 SGHKS and CDR2 YYEKEE (reference sequence). The DNA for the CDR3 is TGTGCCAGCAGCTTGCTAGCGGGAGGGGAGACCCAGTACTTC. It translates to CASSLLAGGETQYF.

V usage is TRBV18 and J usage is TRBJ2-7; unclear D gene. V was shortened by 2 bases and J by 6 bases, with 14 bases between the two germline ends. CDR1 is KGHSH, CDR2 LQKENI, per germline. The CDR3 loop spans 14 amino acids. CDR3 sequence reads: CASSPGQAPGEQYF. The CDR3 region has the DNA TGTGCCAGCTCACCAGGGCAGGCCCCAGGCGAGCAGTACTTC.